The entry below describes one T cell receptor beta chain. Its antigen remains unknown. The data were produced by immunoSEQ multiplex PCR, yet TCRdb's version contains in-frame clones alone and is incomplete. The sample has around 110,000 clones, 70% to 90% seen once. These data originate in a study of T cell responses to AZD1222 COVID-19 vaccine. Study-wide results and caveats: Spike as a whole was targeted by vaccine-associated CD4 TCRs, dominant at 160-218 and 743-854. As reported, nearly half of all spike-specific TCRs target variant regions that are unmutated. The donors showed a predominance of white British ancestry and of females, with possible underestimation of clonal diversity. Increased Spike-specific TCR breadth and depth were observed after two AZD1222 doses.

This CDR3 has 13 residues. Germline V lookup: CDR1 KGHSH, CDR2 LQKENI. With 3 bases removed from V and 5 bases from J, the gap between germline ends came to 7 bases. The V call is TRBV18, the J call TRBJ1-4; D is possibly TRBD1 (5 bases). The starting material was peripheral blood, obtained on day 0 of MenACWY control vaccination. The receptor's source is an adult in good health. The CDR3 sequence: CASSPTGNEKLFF. The CDR3 nucleotides read TGTGCCAGCTCACCTACAGGAAATGAAAAACTGTTTTTT.